This record looks at one T cell receptor beta chain sequence and its context. In the original analysis: The authors estimated nucleated cell counts from reference gene primer amplification. Libraries were prepared by immunoSEQ multiplex PCR; TCRdb keeps only in-frame clonotypes and omits some of them. The DNA gave D and trimming, while V, J and clone size come from that table. The table has 410,000 or so clones, about nine tenths seen once; the top ten hold around 1.4%. This entry is derived from a study of blood T cell repertoires in COVID-19. Study-level information: Sites in the United States, Italy and Spain provided acute and convalescent COVID-19 samples. Nucleic acid was either cDNA or gDNA, and it came from T cells, B-cell-depleted T cells, or PBMCs.

The CDR3 is 15 residues long. Trimming removed 2 bases from V and 0 bases from J, with 10 bases in between. Germline CDR1 MNHNS, CDR2 SASEGT. The rearrangement links TRBV6-1 to TRBJ1-2, with D hard to call. The sample consisted of peripheral blood. This sequence was found in a woman aged 25 to 45 with active or convalescent COVID-19. For the CDR3, the DNA is TGTGCCAGCAGTGAAATACAACCAGCTAACTATGGCTACACCTTC. Its translation: CASSEIQPANYGYTF.